The 17 T cell receptor beta chains below come from one sample, sequenced in a study of radiotherapy plus CTLA-4 blockade in lung cancer (dated by TCRdb to between 2017 and 2018). The library relied on the immunoSEQ multiplex PCR assay. TCRdb re-hosts the immuneACCESS table, in-frame sequences only. Its copies lack some clones; in the studies checked, an unresolved V gene accounts for under half of them, and the cause for the rest is not known. The sample profile shows 85,000 to 95,000 clones; approximately 82% of them were found once. The ten largest clones take up roughly 24% of the sample. The source was peripheral blood, collected from a patient treated with radiotherapy plus ipilimumab. These receptor sequences come from a human donor with non-small cell lung cancer that progressed on radiotherapy plus ipilimumab.

The chain carries TRBV28 and TRBJ2-7; TRBD1 matches 8 bases. The CDR3 contains 14 residues. Germline V gives CDR1 MDHEN, CDR2 SYDVKM. V shed 5 bases, J shed 5 bases, and the junction held 8 bases outside the gene matches. The CDR3 protein is CASSPPTGAHEQYF. The CDR3 DNA is TGTGCCAGCAGTCCCCCGACAGGGGCCCACGAGCAGTACTTC.

The chain is built from TRBV28 and TRBJ2-7; D is perhaps TRBD2 (6 bases). The germline V gene has CDR1 MDHEN and CDR2 SYDVKM. CDR3 size: 14 residues. V was clipped by 5 bases and J by 3 bases, with 14 bases between them. The CDR3 protein is CASSKMGGGYEQYV. The CDR3 nucleotides read TGTGCCAGCAGTAAAATGGGAGGAGGCTACGAGCAGTACGTC.

This clone was recorded once. V gene TRBV10-1 combines with J gene TRBJ2-3; 10 bases align to TRBD2. This CDR3 spans 14 amino acids. Germline CDR1 WNHNN, CDR2 SYGVQD (reference sequence). V lost 9 bases to trimming and J lost 0 bases; unmatched junction nucleotides: 3. DNA for the CDR3: TGCGCCAGAAGGACTAGCGGTAGCACAGATACGCAGTATTTT. Protein: CARRTSGSTDTQYF.

The chain is built from TRBV11-2 and TRBJ2-7; maybe TRBD1 (7 bases). The V gene lost 5 bases and the J gene lost 6 bases, with 11 bases spanning the gap. The germline V gene encodes CDR1 SGHAT and CDR2 FQNNGV. The CDR3 is 12 residues long. Here the CDR3 DNA reads TGTGCCAGCAGCCAGGGGGGTACCGAGCAGTACTTC. Translation gives CASSQGGTEQYF.

This clone was recorded once. The chain combines TRBV28 with TRBJ1-2, with 7 nucleotides matching TRBD1. CDR1 is MDHEN and CDR2 is SYDVKM in the germline V gene. The CDR3 totals 14 residues. V shed 5 bases, J shed 4 bases, and the junction held 7 bases outside the gene matches. As DNA, the CDR3 is TGTGCCAGCAGTGGCCCCGGACAGGCCTATGGCTACACCTTC. Protein sequence: CASSGPGQAYGYTF.

The chain combines TRBV2 with TRBJ2-4; possibly TRBD1 or TRBD2 for D (6 bases each). This CDR3 has 20 amino acids. V was clipped by 6 bases and J by 0 bases, with 27 bases between them. Germline V gene data show CDR1 as SNHLY and CDR2 as FYNNEI. CDR3 in DNA: TGTGCCAGCAGCGTAGAGGGGGGCAATAGTCGCTCTCGAGCCAAAAACATTCAGTACTTC. Translation gives CASSVEGGNSRSRAKNIQYF.

By share, this clone ranks as medium-sized. The genes are TRBV12-1 and TRBJ1-5. TRBV12-1 is a pseudogene segment. The CDR3 has 16 amino acids. The chain's CDR3 is CASSRPRGASNQPQHF. The DNA of the CDR3 is TGTGCCAGCAGCAGACCACGGGGGGCTAGCAATCAGCCCCAGCATTTT.

This clone was observed once. This sequence joins TRBV28 and TRBJ1-1, with D perhaps TRBD1 (5 bases). CDR3 length: 13 amino acids. Germline lookup yields CDR1 MDHEN and CDR2 SYDVKM. V gave up 6 bases and J gave up 5 bases, with 13 bases separating them. CDR3 nucleotide sequence: TGTGCCAGCAGCCTCGGGGGGTGGACTGAAGCTTTCTTT. Amino acids: CASSLGGWTEAFF.

The chain couples TRBV2 to TRBJ2-2; D gene unclear. Trimming took 0 bases from V and 2 from J, leaving 7 bases between them. There are 15 residues in the CDR3. In germline, CDR1 is SNHLY, CDR2 FYNNEI. The CDR3 is CASSEAGQNTGELFF. The CDR3 DNA reads as TGTGCCAGCAGTGAAGCTGGCCAAAACACCGGGGAGCTGTTTTTT.

V gene TRBV19 combines with J gene TRBJ1-2; 8 bases line up with TRBD1. V gave up 8 bases and J gave up 3 bases; unmatched junction bases: 8. The CDR3 contains 14 residues. Germline lookup yields CDR1 LNHDA and CDR2 SQIVND (reference sequence). The CDR3 here is CASASDRADYGYTF. For the CDR3, the DNA is TGTGCCAGTGCCTCGGACAGGGCTGACTATGGCTACACCTTC.

The chain is built from TRBV29-1 and TRBJ1-1; D not resolved. V was pared by 8 bases and J by 0 bases, with 7 bases between. The CDR3 loop spans 11 amino acids. CDR1 and CDR2 (germline): SQVTM, ANQGSEA. This CDR3 is CSYTVNTEAFF. CDR3 DNA: TGCAGCTATACGGTGAACACTGAAGCTTTCTTT.

The chain has TRBV2 and TRBJ2-3, with 8 bases fitting TRBD2. This CDR3 comprises 14 residues. With V trimmed by 2 bases and J by 4 bases, 2 bases remained unmatched. Germline CDR1 is SNHLY and CDR2 is FYNNEI. For the CDR3, the DNA is TGTGCCAGCAGTGAACCGGGGGGGGCAGATACGCAGTATTTT. Translation: CASSEPGGADTQYF.

The chain links TRBV7-9 to TRBJ2-5, with no clear D. Germline CDR1 is SEHNR and CDR2 is FQNEAQ (reference sequence). The CDR3 runs to 15 residues. With 3 bases removed from V and 2 bases from J, the gap between germline ends came to 13 bases. CDR3 loop: CASSLVSTAQETQYF. The CDR3 coding sequence is TGTGCCAGCAGCTTGGTCTCTACAGCTCAAGAGACCCAGTACTTC.

The chain has TRBV19 and TRBJ2-7; 7 bases fit TRBD2. Germline loops: CDR1 LNHDA, CDR2 SQIVND (reference sequence). This CDR3 region has 16 residues. V shed 5 bases, J shed 2 bases, and the junction held 12 bases outside the gene matches. Here the CDR3 reads CASSPRGGRITYEQYF. The DNA for the CDR3 is TGTGCCAGTAGTCCCCGGGGAGGGCGAATTACCTACGAGCAGTACTTC.

A few counts support this clone. The chain carries TRBV2 and TRBJ2-2; a weak D match, TRBD2 (6 bases). The V gene's germline CDR1 is SNHLY and CDR2 FYNNEI. The CDR3 runs to 15 residues. V lost 7 bases to trimming and J lost 2 bases, with 14 bases between them. CDR3 in amino acids: CASINWRGNTGELFF. CDR3 DNA sequence: TGTGCCAGCATAAACTGGCGGGGAAACACCGGGGAGCTGTTTTTT.

The CDR3 DNA reads TGTGCCAGCAGCTTGGAGCTAAGCTCCTACAATGAGCAGTTCTTC. It translates to CASSLELSSYNEQFF. The chain combines TRBV5-4 with TRBJ2-1; D is uncertain. The V and J ends lost 0 bases and 0 bases respectively, with 7 bases between them. From germline, CDR1 is SGHNT and CDR2 YYREEE (reference sequence). The CDR3 contains 15 residues.

V usage is TRBV4-1 and J usage is TRBJ1-5; D not resolved. Germline V lookup: CDR1 MGHRA, CDR2 YSYEKL. CDR3 size: 16 residues. V lost 8 bases and J lost 2, with 19 bases in between. The chain's CDR3 is CASSREGMSGNQPQHF. CDR3 bases: TGCGCCAGCTCTAGGGAGGGTATGAGTGGCAATCAGCCCCAGCATTTT.